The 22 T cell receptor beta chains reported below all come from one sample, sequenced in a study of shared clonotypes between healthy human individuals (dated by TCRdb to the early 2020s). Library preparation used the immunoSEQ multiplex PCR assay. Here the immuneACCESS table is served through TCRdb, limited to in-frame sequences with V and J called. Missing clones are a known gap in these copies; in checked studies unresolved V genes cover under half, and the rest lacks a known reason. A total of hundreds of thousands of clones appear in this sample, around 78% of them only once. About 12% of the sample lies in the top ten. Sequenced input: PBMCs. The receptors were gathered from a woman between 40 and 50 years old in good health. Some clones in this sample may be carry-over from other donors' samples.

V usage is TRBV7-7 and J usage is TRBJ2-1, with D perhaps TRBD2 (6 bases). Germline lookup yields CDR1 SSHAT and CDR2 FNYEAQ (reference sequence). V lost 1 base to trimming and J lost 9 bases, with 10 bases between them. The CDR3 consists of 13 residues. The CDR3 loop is CASSLGEEFEQFF. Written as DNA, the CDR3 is TGTGCCAGCAGCTTAGGGGAGGAGTTTGAGCAGTTCTTC.

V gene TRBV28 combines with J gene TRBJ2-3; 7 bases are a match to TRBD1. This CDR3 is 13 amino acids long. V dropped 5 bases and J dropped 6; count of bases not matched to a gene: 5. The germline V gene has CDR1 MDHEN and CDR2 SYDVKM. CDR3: CASSTTGRDTQYF. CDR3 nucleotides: TGTGCCAGCAGTACGACAGGGCGCGATACGCAGTATTTT. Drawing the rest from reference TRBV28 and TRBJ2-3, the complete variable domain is DVKVTQSSRYLVKRTGEKVFLECVQDMDHENMFWYRQDPGLGLRLIYFSYDVKMKEKGDIPEGYSVSREKKERFSLILESASTNQTSMYLCASSTTGRDTQYFGPGTRLTVL.

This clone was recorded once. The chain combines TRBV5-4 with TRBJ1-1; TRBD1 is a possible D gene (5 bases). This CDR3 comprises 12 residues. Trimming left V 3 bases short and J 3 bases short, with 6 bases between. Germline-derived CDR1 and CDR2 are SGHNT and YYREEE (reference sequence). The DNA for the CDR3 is TGTGCCAGCAGCTGGGGGGACACTGAAGCTTTCTTT. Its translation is CASSWGDTEAFF.

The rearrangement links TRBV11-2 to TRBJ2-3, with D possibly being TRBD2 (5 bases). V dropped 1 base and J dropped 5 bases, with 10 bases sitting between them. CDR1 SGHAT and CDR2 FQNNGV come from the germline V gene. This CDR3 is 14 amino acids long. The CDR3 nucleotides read TGTGCCAGCAGCTTAGTGGGGAGCGGAGATACGCAGTATTTT. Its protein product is CASSLVGSGDTQYF.

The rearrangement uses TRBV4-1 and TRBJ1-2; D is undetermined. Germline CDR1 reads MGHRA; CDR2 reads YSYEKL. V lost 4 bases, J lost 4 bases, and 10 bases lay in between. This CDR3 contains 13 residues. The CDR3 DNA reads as TGCGCCAGCAGCCCTTTGGTCAGCTATGGCTACACCTTC. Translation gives CASSPLVSYGYTF.

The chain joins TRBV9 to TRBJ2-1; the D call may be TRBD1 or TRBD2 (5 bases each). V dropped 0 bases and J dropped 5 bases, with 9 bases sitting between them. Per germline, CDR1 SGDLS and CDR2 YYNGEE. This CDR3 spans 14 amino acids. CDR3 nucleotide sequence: TGTGCCAGCAGCGTAGAGGGACGGGACAATGAGCAGTTCTTC. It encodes CASSVEGRDNEQFF.

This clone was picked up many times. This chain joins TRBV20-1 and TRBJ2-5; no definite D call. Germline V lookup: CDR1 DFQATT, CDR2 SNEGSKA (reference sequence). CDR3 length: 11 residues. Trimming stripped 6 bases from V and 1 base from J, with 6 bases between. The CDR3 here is CSASPQETQYF. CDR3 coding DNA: TGCAGTGCAAGCCCCCAAGAGACCCAGTACTTC.

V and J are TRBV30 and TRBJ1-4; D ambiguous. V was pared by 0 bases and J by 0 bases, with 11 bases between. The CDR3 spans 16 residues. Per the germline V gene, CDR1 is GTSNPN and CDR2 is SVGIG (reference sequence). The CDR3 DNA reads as TGTGCCTGGAGTGTACCTCACACGCCAACTAATGAAAAACTGTTTTTT. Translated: CAWSVPHTPTNEKLFF.

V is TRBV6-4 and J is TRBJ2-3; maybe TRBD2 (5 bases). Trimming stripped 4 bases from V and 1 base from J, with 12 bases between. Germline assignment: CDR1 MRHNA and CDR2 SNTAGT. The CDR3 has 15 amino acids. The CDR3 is CASSAGGAGTDTQYF. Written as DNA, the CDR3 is TGTGCCAGCAGTGCTGGAGGAGCGGGCACAGATACGCAGTATTTT.

The CDR3 is CAIPTSGSYNEQFF. CDR3 DNA: TGTGCCATTCCGACTAGCGGTTCCTACAATGAGCAGTTCTTC. The genes are TRBV7-9 and TRBJ2-1; 9 positions agree with TRBD2. The CDR3 extends over 14 amino acids. V shed 10 bases and J 1 base; nucleotides not matched to a gene: 5. Looked up from germline, CDR1 is SEHNR and CDR2 is FQNEAQ (reference sequence).

The CDR3, as DNA: TGTGCCAGCAGCCAACGAGCGGGAGGGGTCTTCTACGAGCAGTACTTC. This codes for CASSQRAGGVFYEQYF. The rearrangement uses TRBV4-2 and TRBJ2-7; 10 bases agree with TRBD2. Losses at the gene ends were 2 bases for V and 3 bases for J; bases not matched to a gene: 7. The CDR3 has 16 residues. In germline, CDR1 is LGHNA, CDR2 YNFKEQ.

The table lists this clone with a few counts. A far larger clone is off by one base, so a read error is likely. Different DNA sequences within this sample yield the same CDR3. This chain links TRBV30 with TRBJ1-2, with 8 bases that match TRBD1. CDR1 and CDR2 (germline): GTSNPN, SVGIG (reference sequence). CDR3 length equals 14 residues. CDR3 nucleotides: TGTGCCTGGAGACGGGACAGGAGTAACTATGGCTACACTTTC. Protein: CAWRRDRSNYGYTF.

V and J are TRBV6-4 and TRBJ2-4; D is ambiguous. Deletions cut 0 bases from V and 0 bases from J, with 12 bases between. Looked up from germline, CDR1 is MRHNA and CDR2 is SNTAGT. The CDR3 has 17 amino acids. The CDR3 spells CASSDSVTILAKNIQYF. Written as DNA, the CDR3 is TGTGCCAGCAGTGACTCGGTTACTATACTAGCCAAAAACATTCAGTACTTC.

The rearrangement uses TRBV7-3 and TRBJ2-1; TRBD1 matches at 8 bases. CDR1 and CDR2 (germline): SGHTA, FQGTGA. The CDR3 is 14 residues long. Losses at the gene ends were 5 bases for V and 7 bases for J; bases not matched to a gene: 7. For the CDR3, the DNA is TGTGCCAGCAGCCAGGGGGCGTTAGGTAATGAGCAGTTCTTC. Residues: CASSQGALGNEQFF.

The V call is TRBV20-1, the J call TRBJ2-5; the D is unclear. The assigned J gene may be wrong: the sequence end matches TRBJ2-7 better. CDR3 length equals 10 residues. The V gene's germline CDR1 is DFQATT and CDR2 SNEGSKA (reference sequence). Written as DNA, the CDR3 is TGCAGTGCTAGTGGTTACGAGCAGTACTTC. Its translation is CSASGYEQYF.

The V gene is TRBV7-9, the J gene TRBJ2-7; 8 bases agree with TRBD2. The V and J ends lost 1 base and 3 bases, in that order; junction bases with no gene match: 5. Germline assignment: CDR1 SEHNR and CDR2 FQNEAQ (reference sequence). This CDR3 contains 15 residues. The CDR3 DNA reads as TGTGCCAGCAGCTTAGAGTCGGGACTAGTCTACGAGCAGTACTTC. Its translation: CASSLESGLVYEQYF.

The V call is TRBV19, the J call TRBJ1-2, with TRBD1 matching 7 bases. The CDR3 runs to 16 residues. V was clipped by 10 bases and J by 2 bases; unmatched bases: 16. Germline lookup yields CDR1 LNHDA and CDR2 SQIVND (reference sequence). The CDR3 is CATHTQRTGVNYGYTF. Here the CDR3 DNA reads TGTGCCACCCACACACAAAGGACAGGTGTCAACTATGGCTACACCTTC.

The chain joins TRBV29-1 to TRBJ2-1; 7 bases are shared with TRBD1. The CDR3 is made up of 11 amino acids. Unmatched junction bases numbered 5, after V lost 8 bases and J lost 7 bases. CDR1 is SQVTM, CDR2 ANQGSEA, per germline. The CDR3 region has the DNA TGCAGCACCCTCAGGGGGAATGAGCAGTTCTTC. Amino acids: CSTLRGNEQFF.

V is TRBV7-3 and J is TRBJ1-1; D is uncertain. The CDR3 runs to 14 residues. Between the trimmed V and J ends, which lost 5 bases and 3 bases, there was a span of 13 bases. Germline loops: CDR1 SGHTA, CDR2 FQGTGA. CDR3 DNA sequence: TGTGCCAGCAGCCCTGGGAGGACTTACACTGAAGCTTTCTTT. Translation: CASSPGRTYTEAFF.

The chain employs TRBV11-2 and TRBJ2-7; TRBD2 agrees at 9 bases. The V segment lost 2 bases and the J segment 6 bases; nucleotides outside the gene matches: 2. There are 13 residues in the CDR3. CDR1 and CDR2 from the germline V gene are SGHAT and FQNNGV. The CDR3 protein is CASSLSRGGEQYF. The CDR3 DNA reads TGTGCCAGCAGCTTATCGCGGGGGGGCGAGCAGTACTTC.

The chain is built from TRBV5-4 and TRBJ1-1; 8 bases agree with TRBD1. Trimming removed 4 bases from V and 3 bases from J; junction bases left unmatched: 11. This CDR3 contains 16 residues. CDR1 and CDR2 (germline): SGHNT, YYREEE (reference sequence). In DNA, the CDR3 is TGTGCCAGCAGCATCTTAAGGACAGGGAAGGACACTGAAGCTTTCTTT. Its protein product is CASSILRTGKDTEAFF.

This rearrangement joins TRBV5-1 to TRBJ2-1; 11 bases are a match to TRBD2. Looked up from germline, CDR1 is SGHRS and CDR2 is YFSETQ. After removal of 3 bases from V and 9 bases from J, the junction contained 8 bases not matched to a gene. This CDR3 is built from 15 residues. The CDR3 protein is CASSSLAGGESEQFF. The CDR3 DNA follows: TGCGCCAGCAGCTCCTTAGCGGGAGGGGAGAGTGAGCAGTTCTTC.